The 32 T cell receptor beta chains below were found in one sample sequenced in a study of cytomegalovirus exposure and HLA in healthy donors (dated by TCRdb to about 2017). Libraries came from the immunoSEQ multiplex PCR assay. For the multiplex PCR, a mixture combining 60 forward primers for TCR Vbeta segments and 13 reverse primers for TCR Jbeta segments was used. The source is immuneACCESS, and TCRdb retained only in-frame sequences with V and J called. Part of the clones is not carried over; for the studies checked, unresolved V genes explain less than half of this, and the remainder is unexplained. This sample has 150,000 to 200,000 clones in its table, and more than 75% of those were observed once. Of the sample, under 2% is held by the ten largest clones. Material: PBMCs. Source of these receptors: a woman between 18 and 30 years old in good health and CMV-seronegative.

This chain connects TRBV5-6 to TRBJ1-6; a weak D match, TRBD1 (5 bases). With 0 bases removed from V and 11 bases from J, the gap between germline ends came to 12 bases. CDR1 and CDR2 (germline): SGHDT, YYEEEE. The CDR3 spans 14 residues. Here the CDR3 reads CASSLAGQGPPLHF. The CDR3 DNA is TGTGCCAGCAGCTTGGCAGGACAAGGGCCACCCCTCCACTTT.

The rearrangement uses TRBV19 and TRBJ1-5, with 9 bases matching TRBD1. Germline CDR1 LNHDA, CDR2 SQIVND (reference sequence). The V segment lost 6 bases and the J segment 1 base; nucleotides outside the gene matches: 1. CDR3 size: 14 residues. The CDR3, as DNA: TGTGCCAGTAGAGGACAGGGGAGCAATCAGCCCCAGCATTTT. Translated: CASRGQGSNQPQHF.

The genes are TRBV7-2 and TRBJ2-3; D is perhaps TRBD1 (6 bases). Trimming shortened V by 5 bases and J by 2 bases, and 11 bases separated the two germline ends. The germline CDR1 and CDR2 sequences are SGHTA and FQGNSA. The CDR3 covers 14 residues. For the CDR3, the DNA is TGTGCCAGCAGCCCCGGGACACACACAGATACGCAGTATTTT. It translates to CASSPGTHTDTQYF.

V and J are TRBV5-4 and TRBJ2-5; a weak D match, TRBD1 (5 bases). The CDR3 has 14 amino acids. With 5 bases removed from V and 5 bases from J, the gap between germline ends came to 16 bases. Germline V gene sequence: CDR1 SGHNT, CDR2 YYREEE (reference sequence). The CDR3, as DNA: TGTGCCAGCAGTTACCGCAGGGTAGGGGAGACCCAGTACTTC. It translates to CASSYRRVGETQYF. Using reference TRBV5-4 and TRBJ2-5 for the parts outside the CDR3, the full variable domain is ETGVTQSPTHLIKTRGQQVTLRCSSQSGHNTVSWYQQALGQGPQFIFQYYREEENGRGNFPPRFSGLQFPNYSSELNVNALELDDSALYLCASSYRRVGETQYFGPGTRLLVL.

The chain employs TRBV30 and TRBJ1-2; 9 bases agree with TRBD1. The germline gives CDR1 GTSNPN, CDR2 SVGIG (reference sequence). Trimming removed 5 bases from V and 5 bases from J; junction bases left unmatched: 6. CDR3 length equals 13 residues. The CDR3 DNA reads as TGTGCCTGGGCCGGGACAGGGCTTTATGGCTACACCTTC. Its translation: CAWAGTGLYGYTF.

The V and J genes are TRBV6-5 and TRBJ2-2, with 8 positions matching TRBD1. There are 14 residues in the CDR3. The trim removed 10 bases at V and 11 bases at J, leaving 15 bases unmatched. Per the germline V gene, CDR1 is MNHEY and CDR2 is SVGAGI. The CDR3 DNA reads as TGTGCCACCAAGGGAATAACAGGGGGTAGAGAGCTGTTTTTT. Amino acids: CATKGITGGRELFF.

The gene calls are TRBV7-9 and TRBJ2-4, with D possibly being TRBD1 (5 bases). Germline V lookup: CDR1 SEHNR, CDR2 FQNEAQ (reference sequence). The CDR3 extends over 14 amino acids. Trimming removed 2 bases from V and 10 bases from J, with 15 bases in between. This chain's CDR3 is CASSLQGRTPIQYF. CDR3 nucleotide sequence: TGTGCCAGCAGCTTACAGGGCCGCACGCCTATTCAGTACTTC.

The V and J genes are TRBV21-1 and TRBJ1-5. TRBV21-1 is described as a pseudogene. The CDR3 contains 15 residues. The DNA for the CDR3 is TGTGCCAGCAGCAAAGAAGAAGCTAGCAATCAGCCCCAGCATTTT. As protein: CASSKEEASNQPQHF.

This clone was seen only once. The CDR3 reads CASSLQGVKETQYF. As DNA, the CDR3 is TGCGCCAGCAGCTTACAGGGGGTGAAAGAGACCCAGTACTTC. The chain employs TRBV5-1 and TRBJ2-5; 8 bases align to TRBD1. The length of the CDR3 is 14 residues. Germline values: CDR1 SGHRS, CDR2 YFSETQ. Trimming took 2 bases from V and 3 from J; bases not matched to a gene: 3.

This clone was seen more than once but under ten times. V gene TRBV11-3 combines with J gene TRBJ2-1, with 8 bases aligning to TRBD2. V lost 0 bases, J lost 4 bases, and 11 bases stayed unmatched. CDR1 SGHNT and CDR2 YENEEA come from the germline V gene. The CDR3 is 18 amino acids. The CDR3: CASSLDVRAGVSYNEQFF. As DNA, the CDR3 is TGTGCCAGCAGCTTAGATGTTCGAGCGGGAGTTTCTTACAATGAGCAGTTCTTC.

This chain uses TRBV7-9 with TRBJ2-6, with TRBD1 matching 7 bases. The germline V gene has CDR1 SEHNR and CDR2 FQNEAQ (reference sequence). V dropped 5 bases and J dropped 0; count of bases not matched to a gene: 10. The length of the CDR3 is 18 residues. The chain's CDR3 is CASSARQGPSSGANVLTF. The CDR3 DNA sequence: TGTGCCAGCAGCGCACGACAGGGCCCGAGCTCTGGGGCCAACGTCCTGACTTTC.

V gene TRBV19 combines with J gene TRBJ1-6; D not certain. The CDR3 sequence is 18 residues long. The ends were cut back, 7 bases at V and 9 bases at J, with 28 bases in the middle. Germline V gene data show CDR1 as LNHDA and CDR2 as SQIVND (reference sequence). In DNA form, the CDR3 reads TGTGCCAGTACCCCCCCTCCGGGTGGCGGACTAGGGAGTTCACCCCTCCACTTT. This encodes CASTPPPGGGLGSSPLHF.

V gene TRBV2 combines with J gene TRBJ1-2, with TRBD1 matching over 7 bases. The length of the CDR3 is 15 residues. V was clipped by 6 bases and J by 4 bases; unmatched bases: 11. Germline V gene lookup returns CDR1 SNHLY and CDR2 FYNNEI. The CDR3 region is CASRPKGGQVYGYTF. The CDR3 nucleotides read TGTGCCAGCAGACCCAAAGGAGGACAGGTCTATGGCTACACCTTC.

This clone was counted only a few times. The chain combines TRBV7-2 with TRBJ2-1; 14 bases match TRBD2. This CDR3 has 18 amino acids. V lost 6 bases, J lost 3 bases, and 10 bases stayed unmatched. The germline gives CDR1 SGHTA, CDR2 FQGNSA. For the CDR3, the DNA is TGTGCCAGCAGTAACAGGACTAGCGGGGGGCCTAACTACAATGAGCAGTTCTTC. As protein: CASSNRTSGGPNYNEQFF.

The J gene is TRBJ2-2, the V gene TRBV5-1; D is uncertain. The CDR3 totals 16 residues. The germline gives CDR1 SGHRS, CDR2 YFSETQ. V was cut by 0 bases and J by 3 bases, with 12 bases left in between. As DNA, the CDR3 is TGCGCCAGCAGCTTGGGGGCCAACACCGACACCGGGGAGCTGTTTTTT. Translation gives CASSLGANTDTGELFF.

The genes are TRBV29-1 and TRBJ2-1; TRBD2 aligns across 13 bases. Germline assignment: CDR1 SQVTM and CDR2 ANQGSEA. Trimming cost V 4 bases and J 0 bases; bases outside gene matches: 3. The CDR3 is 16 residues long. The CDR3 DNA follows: TGCAGCGTTGCACTAGCGGGGGGGAGCTCCTACAATGAGCAGTTCTTC. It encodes CSVALAGGSSYNEQFF.

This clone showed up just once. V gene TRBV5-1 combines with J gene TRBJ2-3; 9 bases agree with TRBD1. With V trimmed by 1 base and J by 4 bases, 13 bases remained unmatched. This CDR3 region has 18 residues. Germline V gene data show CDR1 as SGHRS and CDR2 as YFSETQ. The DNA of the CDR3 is TGCGCCAGCAGCTTGAGATCACCGGGACAGGGAGTGGCAGATACGCAGTATTTT. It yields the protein CASSLRSPGQGVADTQYF.

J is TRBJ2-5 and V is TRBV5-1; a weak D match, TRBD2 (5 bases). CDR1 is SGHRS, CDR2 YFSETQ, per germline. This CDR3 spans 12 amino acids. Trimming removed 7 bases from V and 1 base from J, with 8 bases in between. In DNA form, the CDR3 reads TGCGCCAGCGAAGGGAGCCAAGAGACCCAGTACTTC. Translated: CASEGSQETQYF.

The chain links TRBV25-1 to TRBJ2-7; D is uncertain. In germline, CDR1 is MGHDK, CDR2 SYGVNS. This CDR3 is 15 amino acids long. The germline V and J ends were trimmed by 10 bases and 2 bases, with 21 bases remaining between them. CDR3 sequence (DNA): TGTGCCACCCCAGACCGGCCCGTGAGGACCTACGAGCAGTACTTC. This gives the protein CATPDRPVRTYEQYF.

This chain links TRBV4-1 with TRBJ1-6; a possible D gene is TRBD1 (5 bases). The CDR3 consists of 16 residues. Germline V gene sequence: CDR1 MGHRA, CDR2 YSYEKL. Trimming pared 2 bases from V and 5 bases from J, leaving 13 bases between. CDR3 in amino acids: CASSQQWGRDNSPLHF. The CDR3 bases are TGCGCCAGCAGCCAACAGTGGGGCAGGGATAATTCACCCCTCCACTTT.

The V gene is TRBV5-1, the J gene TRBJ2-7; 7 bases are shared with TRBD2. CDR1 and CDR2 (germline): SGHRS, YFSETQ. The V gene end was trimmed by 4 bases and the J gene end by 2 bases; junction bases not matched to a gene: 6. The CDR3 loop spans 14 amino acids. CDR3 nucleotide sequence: TGCGCCAGCAGCCCGGGAGGCGCCGCCTACGAGCAGTACTTC. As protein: CASSPGGAAYEQYF.

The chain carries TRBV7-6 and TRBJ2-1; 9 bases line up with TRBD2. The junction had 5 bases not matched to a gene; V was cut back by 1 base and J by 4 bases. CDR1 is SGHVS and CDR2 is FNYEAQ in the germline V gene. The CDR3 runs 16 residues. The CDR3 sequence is CASSLGGLAAYNEQFF. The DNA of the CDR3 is TGTGCCAGCAGCTTAGGGGGACTAGCAGCATACAATGAGCAGTTCTTC.

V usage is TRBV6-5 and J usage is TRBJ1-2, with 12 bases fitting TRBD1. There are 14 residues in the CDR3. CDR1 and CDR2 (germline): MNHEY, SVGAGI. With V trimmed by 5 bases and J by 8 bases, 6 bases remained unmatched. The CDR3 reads CASSKWDRGQGYTF. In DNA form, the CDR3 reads TGTGCCAGCAGTAAATGGGACAGGGGGCAGGGCTACACCTTC.

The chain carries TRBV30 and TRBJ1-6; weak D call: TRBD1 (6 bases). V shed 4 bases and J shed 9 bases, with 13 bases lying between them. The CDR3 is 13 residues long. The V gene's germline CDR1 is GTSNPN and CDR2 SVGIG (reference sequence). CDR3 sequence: CAWIPQGGSPLHF. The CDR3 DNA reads TGTGCCTGGATCCCACAGGGCGGTTCACCCCTCCACTTT. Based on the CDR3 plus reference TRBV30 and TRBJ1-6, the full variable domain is SQTIHQWPATLVQPVGSPLSLECTVEGTSNPNLYWYRQAAGRGLQLLFYSVGIGQISSEVPQNLSASRPQDRQFILSSKKLLLSDSGFYLCAWIPQGGSPLHFGNGTRLTVT.

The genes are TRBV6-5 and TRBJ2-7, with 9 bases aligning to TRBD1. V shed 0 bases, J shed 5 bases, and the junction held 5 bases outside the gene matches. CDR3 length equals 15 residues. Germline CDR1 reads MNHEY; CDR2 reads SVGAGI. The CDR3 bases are TGTGCCAGCAGTTACTCACGGGACAGGGCCCACGAGCAGTACTTC. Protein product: CASSYSRDRAHEQYF.

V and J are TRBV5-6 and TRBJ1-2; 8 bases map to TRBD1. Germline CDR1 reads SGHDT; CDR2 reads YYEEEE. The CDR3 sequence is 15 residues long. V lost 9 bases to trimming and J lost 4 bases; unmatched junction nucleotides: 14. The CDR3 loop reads CATTLLGQGSYGYTF. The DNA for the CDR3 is TGTGCCACTACACTCCTTGGACAGGGAAGCTATGGCTACACCTTC.

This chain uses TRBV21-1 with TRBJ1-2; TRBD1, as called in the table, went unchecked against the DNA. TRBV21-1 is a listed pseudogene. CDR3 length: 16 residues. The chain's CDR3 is CASSKDCRGTNYGYTF. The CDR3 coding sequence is TGTGCCAGCAGCAAAGATTGTAGGGGGACCAACTATGGCTACACCTTC.

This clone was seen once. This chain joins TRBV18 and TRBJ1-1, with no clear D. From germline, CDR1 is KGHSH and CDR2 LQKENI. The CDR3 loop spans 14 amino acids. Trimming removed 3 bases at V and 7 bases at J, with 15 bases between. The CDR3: CASSPSPEVGEAFF. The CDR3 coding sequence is TGTGCCAGCTCACCGTCTCCAGAGGTGGGTGAAGCTTTCTTT.

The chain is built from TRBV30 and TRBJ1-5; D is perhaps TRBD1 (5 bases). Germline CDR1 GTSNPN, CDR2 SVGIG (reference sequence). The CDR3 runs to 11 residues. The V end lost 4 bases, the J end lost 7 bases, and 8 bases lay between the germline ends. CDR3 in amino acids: CAWKDNQPQHF. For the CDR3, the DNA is TGTGCCTGGAAGGACAACCAGCCCCAGCATTTT.

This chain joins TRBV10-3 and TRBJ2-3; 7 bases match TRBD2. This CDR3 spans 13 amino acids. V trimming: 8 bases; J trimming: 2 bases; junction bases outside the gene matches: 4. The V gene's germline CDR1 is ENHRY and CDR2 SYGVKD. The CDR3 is CAIGLVVTDTQYF. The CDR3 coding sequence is TGTGCCATCGGACTAGTTGTCACAGATACGCAGTATTTT.

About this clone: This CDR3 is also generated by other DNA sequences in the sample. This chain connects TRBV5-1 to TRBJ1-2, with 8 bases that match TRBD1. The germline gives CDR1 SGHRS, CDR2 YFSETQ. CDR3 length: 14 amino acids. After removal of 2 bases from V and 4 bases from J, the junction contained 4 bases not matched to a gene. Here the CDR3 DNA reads TGCGCCAGCAGCTTAGGGACAGGCGGCTATGGCTACACCTTC. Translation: CASSLGTGGYGYTF.

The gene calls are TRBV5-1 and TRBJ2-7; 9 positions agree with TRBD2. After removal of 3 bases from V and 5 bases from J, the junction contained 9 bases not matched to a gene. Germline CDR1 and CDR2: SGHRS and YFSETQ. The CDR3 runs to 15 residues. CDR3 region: CASSSLAGEGNEQYF. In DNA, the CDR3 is TGCGCCAGCAGCTCTTTAGCGGGAGAGGGCAACGAGCAGTACTTC.